These 32 T cell receptor beta chains came from one sample sequenced in a study of spatial heterogeneity in lung cancer. TCRdb re-called the 5' RACE reads through MiXCR, storing one row per CDR3 protein. This table has tens of thousands of distinct CDR3 sequences, around 6.1% appearing once. Stated time point: blood at routine non-recurrence follow-up after resection. Whole RNA obtained from tumor, nontumor lung or frozen PBMC underwent sequencing without sorting. This specimen consisted of PBMCs, obtained at follow-up. All receptors come from a male donor with early-stage non-small cell lung cancer.

Many counts were recorded for this clonotype. This chain links TRBV2 with TRBJ2-7; unclear D gene. CDR1 SNHLY and CDR2 FYNNEI come from the germline V gene. Between the trimmed V and J ends, which lost 4 bases and 0 bases, there was a span of 10 bases. The CDR3 is 14 residues long. The CDR3 sequence is CASSVLRSSYEQYF. DNA of the CDR3: TGTGCCAGCAGTGTACTCCGGAGCTCCTACGAGCAGTACTTC.

This clonotype was seen ten or more times. V is TRBV29-1 and J is TRBJ1-2; D gene uncertain. Per the germline V gene, CDR1 is SQVTM and CDR2 is ANQGSEA. The CDR3 has 14 amino acids. V was clipped by 2 bases and J by 3 bases, with 13 bases between them. This CDR3 is CSVESGKEDYGYTF. CDR3 in DNA: TGCAGCGTTGAAAGTGGGAAGGAGGACTATGGCTACACCTTC.

This clonotype has a count of ten or more. The chain uses TRBV30 and TRBJ1-1; D is undetermined. This CDR3 contains 13 residues. The germline V and J ends were trimmed by 3 bases and 0 bases, with 8 bases remaining between them. Germline assignment: CDR1 GTSNPN and CDR2 SVGIG (reference sequence). The CDR3 coding sequence is TGTGCCTGGAGGCAGAGCCTGAACACTGAAGCTTTCTTT. It encodes CAWRQSLNTEAFF.

This clonotype was detected ten times or more. CDR3 bases: TGTGCCAGCAGCCCATCGGACAGGGGTCGGACTGAAGCTTTCTTT. Amino acids: CASSPSDRGRTEAFF. The V call is TRBV3-1, the J call TRBJ1-1, with 9 bases aligning to TRBD1. V was clipped by 4 bases and J by 5 bases; unmatched bases: 8. The CDR3 is 15 residues long. Germline V CDR1 and CDR2: LGHDT, YNNKEL (reference sequence).

This clonotype was detected ten times or more. The V gene is TRBV23-1, the J gene TRBJ2-7, with 8 bases identical to TRBD2. TRBV23-1 is given ORF status, its function remaining uncertain. The CDR3 is made up of 17 amino acids. J lost 4 bases, V lost 1 base, and 12 bases had no gene match. The CDR3 loop reads CASSQLYPAGVGYEQYV. Written as DNA, the CDR3 is TGCGCCAGCAGTCAATTATATCCAGCGGGAGTAGGGTACGAGCAGTACGTC.

This clonotype was seen only a few times. The V and J genes are TRBV11-2 and TRBJ2-1, with D tentatively TRBD2 (5 bases). Germline lookup yields CDR1 SGHAT and CDR2 FQNNGV. CDR3 length equals 17 residues. The V and J ends lost 0 bases and 5 bases respectively, with 17 bases between them. The CDR3 sequence is CASSLDRFGAEDNEQFF. In DNA, the CDR3 is TGTGCCAGCAGCTTAGATCGATTCGGAGCGGAAGACAATGAGCAGTTCTTC.

This clonotype has a count of ten or more. The rearrangement joins TRBV21-1 to TRBJ1-6; TRBD1, the D gene given by the table, was not confirmed from the DNA. TRBV21-1 is noted as a pseudogene. This CDR3 has 22 residues. DNA of the CDR3: TGTGCCAGCAGCAAAAACGTGGGGACAGGGCGGAGAGGACCATACGGGAATTCACCCCTCCACTTT. Translating it yields CASSKNVGTGRRGPYGNSPLHF.

This clonotype was detected many times. V is TRBV12-3 or TRBV12-4 and J is TRBJ2-5; D ambiguous. V lost 2 bases to trimming and J lost 5 bases, with 9 bases between them. The CDR3 contains 13 residues. This CDR3 reads CASSLLTSETQYF. The CDR3 region has the DNA TGTGCCAGCAGTTTACTTACTTCGGAGACCCAGTACTTC.

This clonotype was recorded at least ten times. The junction departs from germline at one end; a sequencing error may be responsible. This chain uses TRBV11-2 with TRBJ2-5, with 9 bases matching TRBD2. Germline V gene data show CDR1 as SGHAT and CDR2 as FQNNGV. The CDR3 has 15 amino acids. The CDR3 sequence: CASSLDGSGGPNSDF. CDR3 nucleotide sequence: TGTGCCAGCAGCTTAGATGGCAGCGGGGGGCCGAATTCCGACTTC.

The V call is TRBV5-1, the J call TRBJ1-2; 12 bases are a match to TRBD1. The V and J ends lost 4 bases and 7 bases, in that order; junction bases with no gene match: 5. This CDR3 region has 14 residues. Germline assignment: CDR1 SGHRS and CDR2 YFSETQ. This chain's CDR3 is CASSRGTGGLGYTF. The CDR3 DNA sequence: TGCGCCAGCAGCAGGGGGACAGGGGGCCTTGGCTACACCTTC.

This clonotype was counted many times. The chain has TRBV29-1 and TRBJ1-1; unclear D gene. Germline V gene data show CDR1 as SQVTM and CDR2 as ANQGSEA. There are 15 residues in the CDR3. With 5 bases removed from V and 1 base from J, the gap between germline ends came to 17 bases. For the CDR3, the DNA is TGCAGCGTTCTTAAAAACCTCCGGGAGAACACTGAAGCTTTCTTT. Translated, it gives CSVLKNLRENTEAFF.

This clonotype was detected ten times or more. The V call is TRBV3-1, the J call TRBJ1-3; 7 bases are shared with TRBD1. The CDR3 loop spans 17 amino acids. Germline CDR1 is LGHDT and CDR2 is YNNKEL (reference sequence). The trim removed 5 bases at V and 0 bases at J, leaving 10 bases unmatched. CDR3 coding DNA: TGTGCCAGCAGCTTCAATCCCGGGACAGTCTCTGGAAACACCATATATTTT. It codes for CASSFNPGTVSGNTIYF.

This clonotype was seen ten or more times. This rearrangement joins TRBV2 to TRBJ1-2; D is perhaps TRBD1 (6 bases). The CDR3 consists of 14 residues. The germline V gene encodes CDR1 SNHLY and CDR2 FYNNEI. With 8 bases removed from V and 0 bases from J, the gap between germline ends came to 13 bases. CDR3 DNA: TGTGCCAGCTCCCGGGACACCGCTAACTATGGCTACACCTTC. It specifies CASSRDTANYGYTF.

This clonotype is termed medium-sized. J is TRBJ1-1 and V is TRBV10-3; 9 nucleotides agree with TRBD1. Germline V lookup: CDR1 ENHRY, CDR2 SYGVKD. The CDR3 runs to 13 residues. Losses at the gene ends were 9 bases for V and 3 bases for J; bases not matched to a gene: 5. Written as DNA, the CDR3 is TGTGCCATGGGACAGGGTGCTCACACTGAAGCTTTCTTT. This translates into CAMGQGAHTEAFF.

This clonotype was seen ten or more times. This chain joins TRBV7-2 and TRBJ2-1; tentative D call: TRBD2 (5 bases). The germline V gene has CDR1 SGHTA and CDR2 FQGNSA. The V end lost 5 bases, the J end lost 6 bases, and 11 bases lay between the germline ends. CDR3 length: 13 residues. CDR3 residues: CASSPVAFNEQFF. The CDR3 nucleotides are TGTGCCAGCAGCCCAGTAGCGTTCAATGAGCAGTTCTTC.

At least ten counts were recorded for this clonotype. This chain uses TRBV19 with TRBJ2-7, with D tentatively TRBD2 (5 bases). CDR3 length: 13 amino acids. The germline gives CDR1 LNHDA, CDR2 SQIVND (reference sequence). Trimming shortened V by 8 bases and J by 1 base, and 12 bases separated the two germline ends. The CDR3 loop is CASALRASYEQYF. The CDR3 coding sequence is TGTGCCAGTGCGCTGAGGGCTTCCTACGAGCAGTACTTC.

This clonotype has a count of ten or more. The rearrangement joins TRBV24-1 to TRBJ2-1; TRBD2 might be the D (7 bases). Germline lookup yields CDR1 KGHDR and CDR2 SFDVKD. The V gene lost 4 bases and the J gene lost 11 bases, with 11 bases spanning the gap. The CDR3 runs 12 residues. The CDR3 coding sequence is TGTGCCACCAGTGAAGGGGGACTAAAGCAGTTCTTC. Its protein product is CATSEGGLKQFF.

At least ten counts were recorded for this clonotype. J is TRBJ2-7 and V is TRBV18; D call uncertain. From germline, CDR1 is KGHSH and CDR2 LQKENI. Trimming pared 3 bases from V and 0 bases from J, leaving 9 bases between. The CDR3 totals 14 residues. In DNA, the CDR3 is TGTGCCAGCTCACCTACACGGAGCTCCTACGAGCAGTACTTC. Translation gives CASSPTRSSYEQYF.

This clonotype ranks as medium-sized. The rearrangement joins TRBV9 to TRBJ1-2, with 7 bases lining up with TRBD1. The CDR3 sequence is 14 residues long. The V gene end was trimmed by 0 bases and the J gene end by 5 bases; junction bases not matched to a gene: 4. Germline V gives CDR1 SGDLS, CDR2 YYNGEE. CDR3 sequence (DNA): TGTGCCAGCAGCGTAGAGAACAGGGGTTATGGCTACACCTTC. Its translation: CASSVENRGYGYTF.

In its sample, this clonotype was seen a few times. The genes are TRBV7-3 and TRBJ1-1; D is unresolved. This CDR3 contains 14 residues. V shed 5 bases and J shed 10 bases, with 20 bases lying between them. CDR1 is SGHTA, CDR2 FQGTGA, per germline. CDR3 in amino acids: CASSPGPFGAGAFF. DNA of the CDR3: TGTGCCAGCAGCCCCGGGCCTTTCGGAGCGGGAGCTTTCTTT.

The table lists this clonotype with many counts. The gene calls are TRBV4-1 and TRBJ1-4; D remains ambiguous. V was pared by 1 base and J by 8 bases, with 11 bases between. Germline loops: CDR1 MGHRA, CDR2 YSYEKL. CDR3 length equals 14 residues. CDR3 loop: CASSQVGLGEKLFF. In nucleotides, the CDR3 is TGCGCCAGCAGCCAAGTTGGTTTGGGGGAAAAACTGTTTTTT.

The rearrangement uses TRBV10-3 and TRBJ1-1; 7 nucleotides line up with TRBD1. The trim removed 6 bases at V and 7 bases at J, leaving 17 bases unmatched. Germline CDR1 and CDR2: ENHRY and SYGVKD. The length of the CDR3 is 16 residues. CDR3 sequence reads: CAISDNLGGGLDEAFF. The CDR3 DNA follows: TGTGCCATCAGCGACAACTTAGGGGGCGGGCTCGATGAAGCTTTCTTT.

This clonotype was observed a handful of times. The chain links TRBV4-3 to TRBJ1-6; the D gene is possibly TRBD1 (5 bases). CDR3 length: 21 amino acids. V lost 0 bases, J lost 10 bases, and 31 bases lay in between. Germline assignment: CDR1 LGHNA and CDR2 YSLEER. The CDR3 loop reads CASSQDINVQGGLFERSPLHF. The CDR3 DNA follows: TGCGCCAGCAGCCAAGATATTAATGTGCAGGGTGGACTTTTTGAGAGGTCACCCCTCCACTTT.

In its sample, this clonotype was seen many times. The CDR3 loop is CSAMESLMSKLFF. The CDR3 coding sequence is TGCAGCGCCATGGAGAGCTTAATGAGCAAACTGTTTTTT. The chain employs TRBV29-1 and TRBJ1-4; D gene uncertain. Germline V CDR1 and CDR2: SQVTM, ANQGSEA. The CDR3 runs to 13 residues. V was pared by 7 bases and J by 11 bases, with 20 bases between.

This clonotype was recorded at least ten times. The chain has TRBV27 and TRBJ2-2; D gene ambiguous. Germline CDR1 is MNHEY and CDR2 is SMNVEV (reference sequence). Trimming took 4 bases from V and 7 from J, leaving 7 bases between them. The CDR3 extends over 12 amino acids. As DNA, the CDR3 is TGTGCCAGCAGTTCGGCGTTCGGGGAGCTGTTTTTT. It encodes CASSSAFGELFF.

This chain connects TRBV20-1 to TRBJ1-1; D possibly corresponds to TRBD1 (5 bases). CDR3 length: 12 amino acids. Trimming stripped 3 bases from V and 3 bases from J, with 8 bases between. Germline V gives CDR1 DFQATT, CDR2 SNEGSKA (reference sequence). CDR3 DNA sequence: TGCAGTGCTAGTTCAGGGTACACTGAAGCTTTCTTT. As protein: CSASSGYTEAFF.

This clonotype was picked up a small number of times. J is TRBJ2-3 and V is TRBV24-1, with TRBD2 matching 12 bases. The CDR3 is made up of 17 amino acids. V lost 2 bases to trimming and J lost 1 base; unmatched junction nucleotides: 3. The germline gives CDR1 KGHDR, CDR2 SFDVKD. CDR3 sequence: CATSDSWTSGGTDTQYF. CDR3 nucleotides: TGTGCCACCAGTGATTCCTGGACTAGCGGGGGCACAGATACGCAGTATTTT.

V and J are TRBV19 and TRBJ1-5; D remains unclear. The germline CDR1 and CDR2 sequences are LNHDA and SQIVND (reference sequence). The germline V and J ends were trimmed by 4 bases and 0 bases, with 16 bases remaining between them. There are 17 residues in the CDR3. The CDR3 spells CASSTPGGGYSNQPQHF. The CDR3, as DNA: TGTGCCAGTAGTACCCCGGGTGGAGGCTATAGCAATCAGCCCCAGCATTTT.

On this clonotype: One base away lies a much larger clone, so this may be a sequencing read error. As DNA, the CDR3 is TGTGCCACCAGTGAGGGGCCCCAAGAGTCCCAGTACTTC. Translated: CATSEGPQESQYF. The gene calls are TRBV24-1 and TRBJ2-5; possibly TRBD1 for D (5 bases). This CDR3 spans 13 amino acids. CDR1 is KGHDR and CDR2 is SFDVKD in the germline V gene.

This clonotype was seen ten or more times. The chain combines TRBV19 with TRBJ1-2; no firm D call. V lost 5 bases and J 8 bases, leaving 12 bases between the germline ends. CDR1 and CDR2 from the germline V gene are LNHDA and SQIVND (reference sequence). The CDR3 length is 12 residues. CDR3 loop: CASSFRNPGYTF. CDR3 sequence (DNA): TGTGCCAGTAGTTTTCGTAATCCGGGCTACACCTTC.

The CDR3 spells CASSLELAGYNEQFF. CDR3 nucleotides: TGCGCCAGCAGCTTGGAGCTAGCGGGGTACAATGAGCAGTTCTTC. The chain couples TRBV5-1 to TRBJ2-1; the match to TRBD2 covers 9 bases. The CDR3 extends over 15 amino acids. From germline, CDR1 is SGHRS and CDR2 YFSETQ. J lost 4 bases, V lost 0 bases, and 2 bases had no gene match. Variable domain in full (rest from reference TRBV5-1 and TRBJ2-1): KAGVTQTPRYLIKTRGQQVTLSCSPISGHRSVSWYQQTPGQGLQFLFEYFSETQRNKGNFPGRFSGRQFSNSRSEMNVSTLELGDSALYLCASSLELAGYNEQFFGPGTRLTVL.

This clonotype has more than one count but fewer than ten. The chain joins TRBV7-2 to TRBJ1-2, with no clear D. Looked up from germline, CDR1 is SGHTA and CDR2 is FQGNSA. V lost 2 bases and J lost 5, with 9 bases in between. The CDR3 runs to 13 residues. CDR3 sequence: CASSLSIEYGYTF. CDR3 in DNA: TGTGCCAGCAGCTTAAGTATAGAGTATGGCTACACCTTC.